This T cell receptor (beta chain) emerged from a study of blood T cell repertoires in COVID-19. Clones were sequenced by immunoSEQ multiplex PCR, and TCRdb holds only the in-frame ones, with some missing. The profile shows 200,000 to 300,000 clones, around nine tenths of them singletons. This clone has more than one count but fewer than ten. This CDR3 has 13 amino acids. J gave up 3 bases and V 8 bases, and 3 bases lay outside the gene matches. Per the germline V gene, CDR1 is MGHDK and CDR2 is SYGVNS. The chain couples TRBV25-1 to TRBJ1-2, with TRBD1 identical over 10 bases. Sequencing was done on a sample of peripheral blood. The TCR was taken from a man between 18 and 29 years old with active or convalescent COVID-19. The CDR3: CASGDRGYYGYTF. DNA of the CDR3: TGTGCCAGCGGGGACAGGGGATACTATGGCTACACCTTC.